Below, 27 T cell receptor beta chains from the same sample are listed, as sequenced in a study of cytomegalovirus exposure and HLA in healthy donors (dated 2017 in TCRdb). Library prep was done by the immunoSEQ multiplex PCR assay. For the multiplex PCR, a mixture combining 60 forward primers for TCR Vbeta segments and 13 reverse primers for TCR Jbeta segments was used. Held by TCRdb, this immuneACCESS table contains in-frame sequences only and omits some clones. Under half of the omission traces to an unresolved V gene where checked; the cause of the rest is unknown. In this sample the table shows under 150,000 clones, 75% to 90% of which occur a single time. The top ten clonotypes cover 4% of the sample. Sequenced input: PBMCs. These TCRs come from a middle-aged woman in good health and CMV-seronegative.

Worth noting for this clone: Other DNA sequences in this sample translate to the same CDR3. The gene calls are TRBV6-5 and TRBJ1-1; 8 nucleotides line up with TRBD1. V gave up 0 bases and J gave up 11 bases; unmatched junction bases: 11. CDR1 and CDR2 (germline): MNHEY, SVGAGI. The CDR3 has 15 amino acids. For the CDR3, the DNA is TGTGCCAGCAGTTACTCTTATGGGGTACAGGGGGAGGCTTTCTTT. Encoded protein: CASSYSYGVQGEAFF.

This sequence joins TRBV4-3 and TRBJ2-1; D unresolved. Germline loops: CDR1 LGHNA, CDR2 YSLEER. V shed 0 bases and J shed 5 bases, with 8 bases lying between them. CDR3 length: 14 amino acids. The CDR3 region has the DNA TGCGCCAGCAGCCAAGATCACTACAACAATGAGCAGTTCTTC. This translates into CASSQDHYNNEQFF.

This chain connects TRBV28 to TRBJ1-1; a possible D gene is TRBD1 (6 bases). The length of the CDR3 is 13 residues. The V gene lost 3 bases and the J gene lost 3 bases, with 8 bases spanning the gap. Germline V lookup: CDR1 MDHEN, CDR2 SYDVKM. The CDR3 reads CASSLHRDTEAFF. The CDR3 region has the DNA TGTGCCAGCAGTTTGCACAGGGACACTGAAGCTTTCTTT.

This clone came up once. V is TRBV29-1 and J is TRBJ1-4, with D unresolved. Germline V gives CDR1 SQVTM, CDR2 ANQGSEA. Trimming left V 5 bases short and J 0 bases short, with 10 bases between. The CDR3 has 14 residues. In DNA form, the CDR3 reads TGCAGCGTTAAGTCCCACACAACTAATGAAAAACTGTTTTTT. Encoded protein: CSVKSHTTNEKLFF.

In its sample, this clone was seen a few times. The chain carries TRBV7-2 and TRBJ1-2; 7 bases line up with TRBD1. The V and J ends lost 2 bases and 3 bases, in that order; junction bases with no gene match: 6. Germline V lookup: CDR1 SGHTA, CDR2 FQGNSA. This CDR3 has 15 amino acids. The CDR3 region is CASSLSQGGYYGYTF. In DNA form, the CDR3 reads TGTGCCAGCAGCTTATCCCAGGGGGGCTACTATGGCTACACCTTC.

This clone is a singleton in its sample. The chain is built from TRBV27 and TRBJ2-5, with TRBD1 identical over 11 bases. The CDR3 contains 14 residues. Germline V lookup: CDR1 MNHEY, CDR2 SMNVEV (reference sequence). Trimming took 5 bases from V and 5 from J; bases not matched to a gene: 4. CDR3 sequence reads: CASSIRDRGETQYF. In DNA, the CDR3 is TGTGCCAGCAGTATCCGGGACAGGGGGGAGACCCAGTACTTC.

For the CDR3, the DNA is TGCGCCAGCAGCTTGGGGGCGGGGGCTTTCTTT. Amino acids: CASSLGAGAFF. The rearrangement joins TRBV5-1 to TRBJ1-1, with D unresolved. Trimming stripped 0 bases from V and 11 bases from J, with 8 bases between. The CDR3 is 11 amino acids. Germline loops: CDR1 SGHRS, CDR2 YFSETQ.

V is TRBV4-2 and J is TRBJ1-1; TRBD1 is a possible D gene (5 bases). The CDR3 totals 15 residues. Germline V gene sequence: CDR1 LGHNA, CDR2 YNFKEQ. The germline V and J ends were trimmed by 0 bases and 4 bases, with 12 bases remaining between them. The DNA of the CDR3 is TGTGCCAGCAGCCAAGAGGGACTTCAGAGCACTGAAGCTTTCTTT. Protein: CASSQEGLQSTEAFF.

The V and J genes are TRBV4-3 and TRBJ2-3; the match to TRBD2 covers 12 bases. This CDR3 comprises 20 residues. V dropped 2 bases and J dropped 1; count of bases not matched to a gene: 13. Germline lookup yields CDR1 LGHNA and CDR2 YSLEER. CDR3 amino acids: CASSQLWGTSGLARTDTQYF. The CDR3 DNA reads as TGCGCCAGCAGCCAACTTTGGGGGACTAGCGGGCTCGCCCGCACAGATACGCAGTATTTT.

The chain uses TRBV5-1 and TRBJ1-1, with D perhaps TRBD1 (5 bases). The CDR3 is made up of 14 amino acids. V was clipped by 9 bases and J by 2 bases, with 17 bases between them. Germline assignment: CDR1 SGHRS and CDR2 YFSETQ. CDR3: CATQVGGTNTEAFF. The CDR3 DNA follows: TGCGCCACCCAGGTCGGGGGGACTAACACTGAAGCTTTCTTT.

This clone is a singleton in its sample. V usage is TRBV28 and J usage is TRBJ2-5; 13 bases agree with TRBD2. This CDR3 spans 13 amino acids. V dropped 11 bases and J dropped 3; count of bases not matched to a gene: 3. Germline CDR1 and CDR2: MDHEN and SYDVKM. The CDR3 DNA sequence: TGTGCCGCCGGACTAGCGGGAGAAGAGACCCAGTACTTC. Translated: CAAGLAGEETQYF.

This chain joins TRBV6-1 and TRBJ1-2; D is unclear. The length of the CDR3 is 14 residues. Germline CDR1 MNHNS, CDR2 SASEGT. V was pared by 11 bases and J by 6 bases, with 22 bases between. The CDR3 DNA reads TGTGCCGGTGACACGGGAAGTGGGGTCGATGGCTACACCTTC. This translates into CAGDTGSGVDGYTF.

The rearrangement links TRBV7-2 to TRBJ1-5; D is undetermined. The CDR3 length is 13 residues. Trimming took off 5 bases at V and 5 bases at J, with 10 bases between the two ends. CDR1 and CDR2 (germline): SGHTA, FQGNSA. Written as DNA, the CDR3 is TGTGCCAGCAGCATCGTCACAGATCAGCCCCAGCATTTT. Translated, it gives CASSIVTDQPQHF.

The rearrangement links TRBV28 to TRBJ2-7; TRBD2 matches 9 bases. Germline assignment: CDR1 MDHEN and CDR2 SYDVKM. This CDR3 spans 14 amino acids. V was pared by 6 bases and J by 1 base, with 4 bases of the junction left unmatched. CDR3 sequence reads: CASRTSGPSYEQYF. DNA of the CDR3: TGTGCCAGCAGAACTAGCGGGCCTTCCTACGAGCAGTACTTC.

This chain connects TRBV2 to TRBJ1-5; the D is unclear. The V gene's germline CDR1 is SNHLY and CDR2 FYNNEI. Trimming shortened V by 4 bases and J by 3 bases, and 13 bases separated the two germline ends. The CDR3 spans 15 residues. The DNA of the CDR3 is TGTGCCAGCAGTGCCACTAAGAGACTCAATCAGCCCCAGCATTTT. Translating it yields CASSATKRLNQPQHF.

The V gene is TRBV2, the J gene TRBJ2-7; 11 bases are shared with TRBD1. Losses at the gene ends were 2 bases for V and 7 bases for J; bases not matched to a gene: 7. CDR1 and CDR2 from the germline V gene are SNHLY and FYNNEI. The length of the CDR3 is 15 residues. In nucleotides, the CDR3 is TGTGCCAGCAGTGAATGGGACAGGGGGTCGATTGAGCAGTACTTC. Its protein product is CASSEWDRGSIEQYF.

V is TRBV4-1 and J is TRBJ2-2, with 7 bases lining up with TRBD1. Germline CDR1 is MGHRA and CDR2 is YSYEKL. The CDR3 is 14 amino acids. V lost 7 bases and J lost 5; bases outside the gene matches: 7. CDR3 nucleotide sequence: TGCGCCAGCACCACATTACAGGGGACCGGGGAGCTGTTTTTT. It encodes CASTTLQGTGELFF.

Worth noting for this clone: A junction boundary mismatches the germline segment, possibly from a read error. J is TRBJ2-1 and V is TRBV7-7, with 10 positions matching TRBD2. CDR1 and CDR2 (germline): SSHAT, FNYEAQ (reference sequence). The length of the CDR3 is 15 residues. The CDR3 DNA reads as TGTGCTAGCAGCCCCAGCGGGGGGGCAGTCAATGAGCAGTTCTTC. Translated: CASSPSGGAVNEQFF.

The chain links TRBV15 to TRBJ1-5; 10 bases are a match to TRBD1. This CDR3 comprises 14 residues. V lost 5 bases, J lost 6 bases, and 4 bases stayed unmatched. The germline V gene encodes CDR1 LNHNV and CDR2 YYDKDF (reference sequence). In nucleotides, the CDR3 is TGTGCCACCAGCGCGACAGGGGGCACTCAGCCCCAGCATTTT. It encodes CATSATGGTQPQHF. Full variable domain (missing parts from reference TRBV15 and TRBJ1-5): DAMVIQNPRYQVTQFGKPVTLSCSQTLNHNVMYWYQQKSSQAPKLLFHYYDKDFNNEADTPDNFQSRRPNTSFCFLDIRSPGLGDTAMYLCATSATGGTQPQHFGDGTRLSIL.

This chain connects TRBV7-9 to TRBJ2-7; D uncertain. This CDR3 spans 12 amino acids. CDR1 is SEHNR, CDR2 FQNEAQ, per germline (reference sequence). V dropped 0 bases and J dropped 5 bases, with 5 bases sitting between them. CDR3 in amino acids: CASSLASDEQYF. The CDR3 DNA sequence: TGTGCCAGCAGCTTAGCGTCTGACGAGCAGTACTTC.

The chain uses TRBV19 and TRBJ2-1; TRBD1 matches at 10 bases. J gave up 2 bases and V 5 bases, and 6 bases lay outside the gene matches. Looked up from germline, CDR1 is LNHDA and CDR2 is SQIVND (reference sequence). The CDR3 extends over 16 amino acids. This CDR3 reads CASSPGTGATYNEQFF. CDR3 nucleotides: TGTGCCAGTAGTCCCGGGACAGGGGCGACCTACAATGAGCAGTTCTTC.

The chain combines TRBV7-8 with TRBJ1-1; D gene ambiguous. Trimming shortened V by 0 bases and J by 2 bases, and 10 bases separated the two germline ends. This CDR3 spans 15 amino acids. Germline CDR1 is SGHVS and CDR2 is FQNEAQ. The CDR3 protein is CASSLAYTVNTEAFF. The CDR3 region has the DNA TGTGCCAGCAGCTTAGCGTATACGGTAAACACTGAAGCTTTCTTT.

CDR3 in amino acids: CASSNGQGPDTQYF. The CDR3 nucleotides are TGTGCCAGCAGCAACGGACAGGGCCCAGATACGCAGTATTTT. V and J are TRBV7-2 and TRBJ2-3, with 8 bases aligning to TRBD1. With V trimmed by 5 bases and J by 4 bases, 5 bases remained unmatched. Germline V gene data show CDR1 as SGHTA and CDR2 as FQGNSA. The CDR3 length is 14 residues. Full variable domain (outside the CDR3, taken from reference TRBV7-2 and TRBJ2-3): GAGVSQSPSNKVTEKGKDVELRCDPISGHTALYWYRQSLGQGLEFLIYFQGNSAPDKSGLPSDRFSAERTGGSVSTLTIQRTQQEDSAVYLCASSNGQGPDTQYFGPGTRLTVL.

V is TRBV6-6 and J is TRBJ1-1; D might be TRBD1 (5 bases). Trimming left V 2 bases short and J 0 bases short, with 13 bases between. The CDR3 extends over 16 amino acids. CDR1 MNHNY and CDR2 SVGAGI come from the germline V gene (reference sequence). The CDR3 region has the DNA TGTGCCAGCAGTTACCGGGTTGGGGCGATGAACACTGAAGCTTTCTTT. This encodes CASSYRVGAMNTEAFF.

The CDR3 spells CASSLQTGSTEAFF. CDR3 sequence (DNA): TGCGCCAGCAGCTTGCAAACAGGGAGCACTGAAGCTTTCTTT. This chain connects TRBV5-1 to TRBJ1-1; tentative D call: TRBD1 (6 bases). V lost 1 base and J lost 4, with 11 bases in between. From germline, CDR1 is SGHRS and CDR2 YFSETQ. The CDR3 has 14 residues.

The chain has TRBV19 and TRBJ1-2; TRBD1 agrees at 7 bases. This CDR3 has 13 amino acids. J gave up 8 bases and V 5 bases, and 8 bases lay outside the gene matches. CDR1 is LNHDA, CDR2 SQIVND, per germline (reference sequence). Written as DNA, the CDR3 is TGTGCCAGTAGTCTCGGCTACAGGGGAGGCTACACCTTC. Protein sequence: CASSLGYRGGYTF.

This chain links TRBV6-5 with TRBJ2-3, with 9 positions matching TRBD2. Germline CDR1 is MNHEY and CDR2 is SVGAGI. The CDR3 loop spans 15 amino acids. Trimming at V came to 6 bases and at J to 4 bases, leaving 8 bases not matched to a gene. CDR3 region: CASSTGTSWADTQYF. The CDR3 coding sequence is TGTGCCAGCAGCACCGGGACTAGCTGGGCAGATACGCAGTATTTT.